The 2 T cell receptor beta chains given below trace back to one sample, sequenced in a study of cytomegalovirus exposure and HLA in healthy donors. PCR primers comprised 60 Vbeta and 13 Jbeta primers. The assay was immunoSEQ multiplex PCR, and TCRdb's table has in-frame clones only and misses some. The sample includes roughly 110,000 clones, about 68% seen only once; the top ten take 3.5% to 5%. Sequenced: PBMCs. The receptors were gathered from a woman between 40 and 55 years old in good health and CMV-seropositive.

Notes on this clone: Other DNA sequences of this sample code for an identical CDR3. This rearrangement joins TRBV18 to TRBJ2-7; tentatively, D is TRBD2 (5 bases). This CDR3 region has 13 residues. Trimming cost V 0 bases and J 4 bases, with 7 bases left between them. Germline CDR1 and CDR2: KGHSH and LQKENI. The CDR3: CASSPPGLYEQYF. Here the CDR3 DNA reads TGTGCCAGCTCACCACCCGGACTTTACGAGCAGTACTTC.

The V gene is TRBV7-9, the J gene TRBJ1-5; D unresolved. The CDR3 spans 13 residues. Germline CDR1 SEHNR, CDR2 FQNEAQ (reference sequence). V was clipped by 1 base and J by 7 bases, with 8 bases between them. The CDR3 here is CASSLDSGQPQHF. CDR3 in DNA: TGTGCCAGCAGCTTAGACAGCGGGCAGCCCCAGCATTTT.